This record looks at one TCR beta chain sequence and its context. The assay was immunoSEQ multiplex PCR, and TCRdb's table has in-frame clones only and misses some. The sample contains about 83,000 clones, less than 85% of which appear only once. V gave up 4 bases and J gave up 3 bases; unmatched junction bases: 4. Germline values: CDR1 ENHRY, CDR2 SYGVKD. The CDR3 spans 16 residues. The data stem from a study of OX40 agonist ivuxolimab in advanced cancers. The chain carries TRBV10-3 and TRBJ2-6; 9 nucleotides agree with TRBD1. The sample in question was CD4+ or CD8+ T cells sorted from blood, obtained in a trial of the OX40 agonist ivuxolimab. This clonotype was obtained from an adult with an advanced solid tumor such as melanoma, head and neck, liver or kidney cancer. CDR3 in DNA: TGTGCCATCAGTGTACAGGGGGCAGGTGGGGCCAACGTCCTGACTTTC. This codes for CAISVQGAGGANVLTF.